The 29 T cell receptor beta chains below all came from one sample that was sequenced in a study of T cell responses to AZD1222 COVID-19 vaccine. TCRdb's copy holds only in-frame clones and misses some; the assay was immunoSEQ multiplex PCR. The sample holds some 110,000 clones, about 93% seen once. Sequences were derived from peripheral blood, sampled on day 0 of AZD1222 vaccination. The receptor set was obtained from an adult in good health.

The J gene is TRBJ2-7, the V gene TRBV2; D might be TRBD1 (6 bases). V dropped 7 bases and J dropped 2 bases, with 15 bases sitting between them. Looked up from germline, CDR1 is SNHLY and CDR2 is FYNNEI. This CDR3 comprises 14 residues. The chain's CDR3 is CASTPGHPPYEQYF. The CDR3 bases are TGTGCCAGCACTCCGGGACACCCCCCCTACGAGCAGTACTTC. Full variable domain (missing parts from reference TRBV2 and TRBJ2-7): EPEVTQTPSHQVTQMGQEVILRCVPISNHLYFYWYRQILGQKVEFLVSFYNNEISEKSEIFDDQFSVERPDGSNFTLKIRSTKLEDSAMYFCASTPGHPPYEQYFGPGTRLTVT.

On this clone itself: This sample also contains other DNA sequences that code for the same CDR3. The rearrangement joins TRBV5-1 to TRBJ2-1, with TRBD2 matching 8 bases. The V gene's germline CDR1 is SGHRS and CDR2 YFSETQ. With V trimmed by 0 bases and J by 9 bases, 5 bases remained unmatched. The CDR3 has 14 residues. Here the CDR3 DNA reads TGCGCCAGCAGCTTGGTTGCGGGAGGCGGTGAGCAGTTCTTC. This gives the protein CASSLVAGGGEQFF.

The rearrangement links TRBV7-9 to TRBJ1-3; D call uncertain. Trimming removed 5 bases at V and 5 bases at J, with 10 bases between. Germline values: CDR1 SEHNR, CDR2 FQNEAQ (reference sequence). This CDR3 region has 13 residues. CDR3 sequence (DNA): TGTGCCAGCAGCCCCCAGAAGAGAAACACCATATATTTT. This encodes CASSPQKRNTIYF.

The CDR3 DNA sequence: TGTGCTAGTGGTCCTGGTCTAGGGCAGTGGGCGCAGTATTTT. Its translation is CASGPGLGQWAQYF. The chain recombines TRBV12-5 with TRBJ2-3; D is uncertain. Trimming removed 5 bases from V and 10 bases from J, with 19 bases in between. CDR3 length: 14 residues. Germline V lookup: CDR1 LGHNT, CDR2 FRNRAP. Full variable domain (rest looked up from reference TRBV12-5 and TRBJ2-3): DARVTQTPRHKVTEMGQEVTMRCQPILGHNTVFWYRQTMMQGLELLAYFRNRAPLDDSGMPKDRFSAEMPDATLATLKIQPSEPRDSAVYFCASGPGLGQWAQYFGPGTRLTVL.

The chain couples TRBV18 to TRBJ1-3; D may be TRBD1 (6 bases). CDR1 is KGHSH, CDR2 LQKENI, per germline. V was pared by 6 bases and J by 2 bases, with 11 bases between. The CDR3 covers 14 residues. Written as DNA, the CDR3 is TGTGCCAGCTCGGATCGGGGGCCTGGAAACACCATATATTTT. It is translated as CASSDRGPGNTIYF. The complete variable domain, with remaining parts taken from reference TRBV18 and TRBJ1-3, reads NAGVMQNPRHLVRRRGQEARLRCSPMKGHSHVYWYRQLPEEGLKFMVYLQKENIIDESGMPKERFSAEFPKEGPSILRIQQVVRGDSAAYFCASSDRGPGNTIYFGEGSWLTVV.

The genes are TRBV18 and TRBJ2-1; 8 bases align to TRBD1. The CDR3 runs 16 residues. Trimming cost V 2 bases and J 5 bases; bases outside gene matches: 8. Germline CDR1 and CDR2: KGHSH and LQKENI. The CDR3 loop is CASSPRKGDRNNEQFF. DNA of the CDR3: TGTGCCAGCTCACCAAGAAAAGGGGACAGGAACAATGAGCAGTTCTTC.

The rearrangement links TRBV7-3 to TRBJ2-1; D is uncertain. CDR3 length: 14 amino acids. V lost 2 bases and J lost 3, with 8 bases in between. Germline V gives CDR1 SGHTA, CDR2 FQGTGA. The CDR3 DNA is TGTGCCAGCAGCTTACGGGCCAGCTACAATGAGCAGTTCTTC. This gives the protein CASSLRASYNEQFF.

CDR3 region: CAWGLAGGGFLRDTQYF. The CDR3 nucleotides read TGTGCCTGGGGGCTAGCGGGAGGAGGGTTTCTGAGAGATACGCAGTATTTT. The chain employs TRBV30 and TRBJ2-3; 11 nucleotides match TRBD2. The germline V gene has CDR1 GTSNPN and CDR2 SVGIG (reference sequence). The CDR3 runs 17 residues. The junction had 15 bases not matched to a gene; V was cut back by 5 bases and J by 5 bases.

The chain couples TRBV3-1 (or the pseudogene TRBV3-2) to TRBJ2-1; D tentatively fits TRBD1 or TRBD2 (5 bases each). The CDR3 consists of 13 residues. Germline CDR1 is LGHDT and CDR2 is YNNKEL (reference sequence). Trimming removed 2 bases at V and 6 bases at J, with 8 bases between. The CDR3 DNA reads as TGTGCCAGCAGCCAACGGGGCAGCAATGAGCAGTTCTTC. This encodes CASSQRGSNEQFF.

The genes are TRBV19 and TRBJ1-5, with a tentative D call TRBD1 (5 bases). The CDR3 contains 17 residues. V was shortened by 5 bases and J by 4 bases, with 21 bases between the two germline ends. Germline loops: CDR1 LNHDA, CDR2 SQIVND (reference sequence). CDR3 in DNA: TGTGCCAGTAGTCCCATCGGGGGACGGGATCGAAATCAGCCCCAGCATTTT. It specifies CASSPIGGRDRNQPQHF.

The V gene is TRBV9, the J gene TRBJ1-2; 8 bases fit TRBD1. The length of the CDR3 is 15 residues. Germline lookup yields CDR1 SGDLS and CDR2 YYNGEE. V dropped 3 bases and J dropped 6; count of bases not matched to a gene: 10. The CDR3 spells CASSAGQGLFHGYTF. The DNA of the CDR3 is TGTGCCAGCAGCGCCGGACAGGGCCTGTTTCATGGCTACACCTTC.

The chain joins TRBV3-1 (or the pseudogene TRBV3-2) to TRBJ2-7, with TRBD1 matching over 9 bases. V shed 3 bases, J shed 1 base, and the junction held 4 bases outside the gene matches. Germline CDR1 is LGHDT and CDR2 is YNNKEL (reference sequence). The CDR3 length is 15 residues. CDR3 nucleotide sequence: TGTGCCAGCAGCCATCTGGACAGGGGTTCCTACGAGCAGTACTTC. This sequence encodes CASSHLDRGSYEQYF.

The chain employs TRBV2 and TRBJ2-2; 7 positions agree with TRBD1. V was pared by 1 base and J by 7 bases, with 3 bases of the junction left unmatched. CDR3 size: 14 residues. From germline, CDR1 is SNHLY and CDR2 FYNNEI. The CDR3 nucleotides read TGTGCCAGCAGTGAAGAGGGGGCGGGCGGGGAGCTGTTTTTT. Protein: CASSEEGAGGELFF.

The chain links TRBV3-1 (or the pseudogene TRBV3-2) to TRBJ2-6, with unresolved D. Germline assignment: CDR1 LGHDT and CDR2 YNNKEL (reference sequence). V lost 0 bases and J 4 bases, leaving 1 base between the germline ends. The CDR3 length is 13 residues. The CDR3 loop reads CASSQEGANVLTF. CDR3 nucleotides: TGTGCCAGCAGCCAAGAAGGGGCCAACGTCCTGACTTTC.

The V and J genes are TRBV7-3 and TRBJ2-1; D perhaps matches TRBD1 (6 bases). V was trimmed by 4 bases and J by 9 bases, leaving 10 bases between them. The germline CDR1 and CDR2 sequences are SGHTA and FQGTGA. This CDR3 is 12 amino acids long. Here the CDR3 reads CASSSGVGEQFF. Written as DNA, the CDR3 is TGTGCCAGCAGCTCAGGGGTTGGTGAGCAGTTCTTC.

The chain employs TRBV6-5 and TRBJ2-7, with no clear D. The V end was cut by 6 bases, the J end by 1 base, with 13 bases between. In germline, CDR1 is MNHEY, CDR2 SVGAGI. The CDR3 runs 14 residues. CDR3 nucleotide sequence: TGTGCCAGCAGGGCCACGACTTCATCCTACGAGCAGTACTTC. As protein: CASRATTSSYEQYF.

The V and J genes are TRBV5-1 and TRBJ1-6; 7 positions agree with TRBD1. The length of the CDR3 is 13 residues. Germline CDR1 reads SGHRS; CDR2 reads YFSETQ. Trimming took 5 bases from V and 10 from J; bases not matched to a gene: 6. DNA of the CDR3: TGCGCCAGCAGTCCAGGGGGTGTATCACCCCTCCACTTT. As protein: CASSPGGVSPLHF. Variable domain in full (rest from reference TRBV5-1 and TRBJ1-6): KAGVTQTPRYLIKTRGQQVTLSCSPISGHRSVSWYQQTPGQGLQFLFEYFSETQRNKGNFPGRFSGRQFSNSRSEMNVSTLELGDSALYLCASSPGGVSPLHFGNGTRLTVT.

The chain links TRBV3-1 (or the pseudogene TRBV3-2) to TRBJ1-4; D is uncertain. V was shortened by 4 bases and J by 5 bases, with 14 bases between the two germline ends. The CDR3 runs to 15 residues. Germline V gene lookup returns CDR1 LGHDT and CDR2 YNNKEL (reference sequence). This CDR3 is CASSPNSVRNEKLFF. Here the CDR3 DNA reads TGTGCCAGCAGCCCTAACTCGGTCAGGAATGAAAAACTGTTTTTT.

The chain recombines TRBV5-1 with TRBJ1-1; 10 bases line up with TRBD1. V lost 3 bases to trimming and J lost 4 bases; unmatched junction nucleotides: 12. Germline CDR1 SGHRS, CDR2 YFSETQ. This CDR3 has 17 amino acids. For the CDR3, the DNA is TGCGCCAGCAGCTCATCCGGGACAGGGGTCTTGGGCACTGAAGCTTTCTTT. Encoded protein: CASSSSGTGVLGTEAFF.

CDR3 protein: CASSQRTGDNEQFF. As DNA, the CDR3 is TGTGCCAGCAGCCAACGGACGGGGGACAATGAGCAGTTCTTC. The rearrangement links TRBV7-9 to TRBJ2-1; D perhaps matches TRBD2 (6 bases). The germline V gene has CDR1 SEHNR and CDR2 FQNEAQ (reference sequence). The ends were cut back, 5 bases at V and 5 bases at J, with 13 bases in the middle. This CDR3 is built from 14 residues.

The chain uses TRBV29-1 and TRBJ2-1; tentatively, D is TRBD1 (5 bases). This CDR3 has 15 amino acids. V shed 3 bases and J shed 7 bases, with 19 bases lying between them. The germline V gene encodes CDR1 SQVTM and CDR2 ANQGSEA. CDR3 nucleotide sequence: TGCAGCGTTGATGGTGCGGCAGGGCCGGCGAATGAGCAGTTCTTC. This codes for CSVDGAAGPANEQFF.

The CDR3 sequence is CATEDGSQETQYF. For the CDR3, the DNA is TGTGCCACCGAGGACGGGTCCCAAGAGACCCAGTACTTC. The chain recombines TRBV24-1 with TRBJ2-5; D ambiguous. Germline CDR1 reads KGHDR; CDR2 reads SFDVKD. Trimming cost V 9 bases and J 1 base, with 11 bases left between them. The CDR3 loop spans 13 amino acids.

This chain joins TRBV7-2 and TRBJ2-7, with D tentatively TRBD2 (6 bases). This CDR3 has 13 amino acids. Trimming shortened V by 2 bases and J by 5 bases, and 10 bases separated the two germline ends. Germline V lookup: CDR1 SGHTA, CDR2 FQGNSA. This CDR3 reads CASSLSGEDEQYF. The CDR3 region has the DNA TGTGCCAGCAGCTTATCGGGGGAGGACGAGCAGTACTTC.

The rearrangement links TRBV9 to TRBJ1-2; 7 bases line up with TRBD1. The CDR3 extends over 15 amino acids. Germline V gene sequence: CDR1 SGDLS, CDR2 YYNGEE. The V gene end was trimmed by 0 bases and the J gene end by 7 bases; junction bases not matched to a gene: 9. The CDR3 spells CASSVAPDRSGGYTF. DNA for the CDR3: TGTGCCAGCAGCGTAGCCCCGGACAGGTCCGGTGGCTACACCTTC.

The genes are TRBV30 and TRBJ2-7; no clear D gene. Between the trimmed V and J ends, which lost 0 bases and 4 bases, there was a span of 4 bases. This CDR3 has 11 residues. Per the germline V gene, CDR1 is GTSNPN and CDR2 is SVGIG (reference sequence). The CDR3, as DNA: TGTGCCTGGAGTGTACTTTACGAGCAGTACTTC. This codes for CAWSVLYEQYF.

This rearrangement joins TRBV7-8 to TRBJ2-7; 9 nucleotides align to TRBD1. The V segment lost 3 bases and the J segment 6 bases; nucleotides outside the gene matches: 9. The CDR3 has 15 residues. The germline gives CDR1 SGHVS, CDR2 FQNEAQ. CDR3 protein: CASSFPDRGTLEQYF. The CDR3 DNA follows: TGTGCCAGCAGCTTCCCGGACAGGGGAACGCTCGAGCAGTACTTC.

The chain joins TRBV7-9 to TRBJ2-1; 8 nucleotides match TRBD2. This CDR3 has 18 residues. From germline, CDR1 is SEHNR and CDR2 FQNEAQ (reference sequence). V trimming: 1 base; J trimming: 4 bases; junction bases outside the gene matches: 12. CDR3 protein: CASSLGASGYSRYNEQFF. The CDR3 DNA reads TGTGCCAGCAGCTTAGGAGCTAGCGGGTATTCTCGTTACAATGAGCAGTTCTTC.

The chain is built from TRBV5-1 and TRBJ2-3; D may correspond to TRBD1 or TRBD2 (5 bases each). The V end lost 4 bases, the J end lost 0 bases, and 18 bases lay between the germline ends. In germline, CDR1 is SGHRS, CDR2 YFSETQ. This CDR3 has 17 amino acids. DNA for the CDR3: TGCGCCAGCAGCCGACGCTTGGGGCCGGGGAGCACAGATACGCAGTATTTT. Its protein product is CASSRRLGPGSTDTQYF. The full variable domain, in which reference TRBV5-1 and TRBJ2-3 provide the parts outside the CDR3, is KAGVTQTPRYLIKTRGQQVTLSCSPISGHRSVSWYQQTPGQGLQFLFEYFSETQRNKGNFPGRFSGRQFSNSRSEMNVSTLELGDSALYLCASSRRLGPGSTDTQYFGPGTRLTVL.

This CDR3 reads CASSLAPRQGGGYTF. The CDR3 DNA reads as TGTGCCAGCAGCTTAGCTCCTCGACAGGGCGGTGGCTACACCTTC. The chain combines TRBV7-8 with TRBJ1-2; TRBD1 matches at 7 bases. Germline CDR1 is SGHVS and CDR2 is FQNEAQ. J was trimmed by 7 bases and V by 0 bases; bases with no gene match: 8. This CDR3 has 15 amino acids.